This T cell receptor (beta chain) appears in the sequencing data of a study of CD4 T cells in relation to SARS-CoV-2 and coronaviruses (dated by TCRdb to about 2021). In the study overall: In the ViraFEST assay, PBMCs were grown with antigen for roughly ten days, and TCR beta CDR3s were then sequenced to identify antigen-specific clonal expansions. An HIV-1 Nef peptide pool or a culture without peptide was used as the negative reference condition. Using patient-derived lymphoblastoid cell lines, the shared crossreactive spike epitopes were mapped to their HLA restriction. At the level of individual TCR clonotypes, the study evaluated whether memory CD4+ T cells crossreact between the spike proteins of SARS-CoV-2 and those of common cold coronaviruses. The Adaptive Biotechnologies TCR-sequencing kit was used for samples from three pre-COVID donors and for the naive versus memory experiments, whereas the other data were Illumina-based. A different TCR-beta assay, based on Illumina, was used to sequence expansion assays from other donors in the study. Overall study outcomes, separate from this receptor: In about 71% of donors, memory CD4+ clonotypes turned up that crossrecognized SARS-CoV-2 and at least one common cold coronavirus spike. Crossreactive clones showed significantly weaker SARS-CoV-2-driven expansion than monoreactive clones, consistent with antigenic imprinting. Crossreactivity analysis was centred on spike protein, so crossreactivity against other viral proteins was not assessed. Pre-pandemic and post-infection samples were not both contributed by any donor, so tracing of the source of pre-existing responses was limited. Small numbers of patients and of tested TCRs limited the study.

The library was made by the immunoSEQ multiplex PCR assay. Concerning the study's data processing: During preprocessing, nonproductive sequences were discarded, as were any CDR3s that did not begin with C, did not end with F or W, or were shorter than 7 amino acids. The MANAFEST web app identified antigen-specific clonotypes based on expansion compared with the reference and other culture wells. To be counted as positive, a clone had to show significant expansion compared with the reference culture, at an FDR below 0.05, in 2 of 3 replicate wells. To be called positive, a clone also had to show significant expansion compared with every other tandem well and an odds ratio greater than 5. CDR3 homology was measured as pairwise Levenshtein distance, computed with the stringdist R package after trimming three terminal residues from each end. TCRdb retrieved this table from immuneACCESS and kept in-frame rearrangements only. Not all clones are present; in checked studies, unresolved V genes account for under half, and no reason is known for the remainder. The D gene and trimming were derived from the DNA, and the V and J assignments and clone size from that table. This sample is represented by roughly 30,000 clones; 60% to 85% of them were singletons. Over 12% of the sample is held by the ten biggest clonotypes.

CD4+ T cells from unexposed donors were collected before the COVID-19 pandemic (2011-2018). Following 10 days of culture, the EasySep CD4+ T cell isolation kit was used to isolate CD4+ T cells. As cell number allowed, CD4+ T cells from unexposed donors were tested for reactivity to SARS-CoV-2 S and N and to four common cold coronavirus spike pools. PBMCs were cultured at around 2 million per well in IMDM supplemented with around 5.1% human AB serum and 9 to 10 IU/ml IL-2. Half of the culture medium was replaced with fresh IL-2-containing medium on days 3 and 7. In general, every peptide culture condition was set up in three replicate wells. Leukapheresis product for the unexposed donors was bought commercially. Ficoll-Paque PLUS gradient centrifugation was used to isolate PBMCs from either whole blood or leukapheresis product. The PBMCs went either fresh into the expansion assay or into cryopreservation at -140 degrees C. The QIAamp Micro DNA Kit was used to extract genomic DNA from the CD4+ T cells.

V loses 4 bases, J loses 4 bases, and the germline ends lie 10 bases apart. CDR1 is given as SQVTM and CDR2 as ANQGSEA, both from the germline V gene. Including the terminal cysteine and phenylalanine, the CDR3 comprises 12 residues. The read is trimmed to its CDR3 DNA, 36 bases read in frame from base 1. A word on this clone: It lacks a known antigen. Base qualities were left out, and no much larger clone turns up one base away.

This sequence originates from a human donor in good health. Recombination connected TRBV29-1 to TRBJ2-5; the D gene is perhaps TRBD1, from 5 matching bases. Sequenced sample: CD4+ T cells from PBMCs, cultured in vitro. The CDR3 protein is CSVVGQGETQYF. The nucleotide sequence is given as TGCAGCGTTGTAGGCCAGGGAGAGACCCAGTACTTC.